This entry lists 11 T cell receptor beta chains sequenced from one sample in a study of beta chain features in type 1 diabetes. Study-wide results and caveats: Among patients with Type 1 diabetes, TCRB CDR3s were moderately but significantly shorter in every one of the four CD4+ subsets.

Sequenced material consisted of expressed TCRB transcripts (all of the isolated RNA was reverse transcribed). Clones were read by immunoSEQ multiplex PCR, and TCRdb kept only the in-frame ones, dropping some. The data hold 60,000 or so clones, with 40% to 60% observed a single time. Their cognate antigens are unknown. Sequencing used Tregs from blood. These receptors came from a woman in her forties with type 1 diabetes.

The genes are TRBV25-1 and TRBJ2-7, with TRBD1 matching 8 bases. The junction had 4 bases not matched to a gene; V was cut back by 4 bases and J by 8 bases. The CDR3 sequence is 12 residues long. Germline CDR1 reads MGHDK; CDR2 reads SYGVNS. The CDR3 spells CASSARTGQQYF. The CDR3 DNA reads TGTGCCAGCAGTGCCAGGACAGGGCAGCAGTACTTC.

V is TRBV7-6 and J is TRBJ1-2, with unresolved D. Trimming left V 5 bases short and J 4 bases short, with 11 bases between. The CDR3 totals 13 residues. Germline CDR1 reads SGHVS; CDR2 reads FNYEAQ. CDR3 in DNA: TGTGCCAGCAGCCTCGGGGAGAGCTATGGCTACACCTTC. Protein product: CASSLGESYGYTF. Full variable domain (missing parts from reference TRBV7-6 and TRBJ1-2): GAGVSQSPRYKVTKRGQDVALRCDPISGHVSLYWYRQALGQGPEFLTYFNYEAQQDKSGLPNDRFSAERPEGSISTLTIQRTEQRDSAMYRCASSLGESYGYTFGSGTRLTVV.

This clone was detected only once. The rearrangement joins TRBV6-1 to TRBJ2-7; D ambiguous. Per germline, CDR1 MNHNS and CDR2 SASEGT. V lost 2 bases and J 3 bases, leaving 11 bases between the germline ends. The CDR3 covers 14 residues. CDR3 amino acids: CASSEWAASYEQYF. CDR3 DNA: TGTGCCAGCAGTGAATGGGCAGCCAGCTACGAGCAGTACTTC.

The chain couples TRBV5-1 to TRBJ2-1, with TRBD1 matching over 9 bases. CDR1 is SGHRS and CDR2 is YFSETQ in the germline V gene. Trimming at V came to 4 bases and at J to 2 bases, leaving 10 bases not matched to a gene. This CDR3 contains 17 residues. This CDR3 is CASSLGQGSRTYNEQFF. The CDR3, as DNA: TGCGCCAGCAGCCTCGGACAGGGGAGTCGAACCTACAATGAGCAGTTCTTC.

This clone was seen only a few times. The chain has TRBV7-2 and TRBJ2-3; possibly TRBD1 for D (6 bases). The CDR3 consists of 15 residues. The V end was cut by 4 bases, the J end by 1 base, with 12 bases between. CDR1 is SGHTA and CDR2 is FQGNSA in the germline V gene. The CDR3 spells CASSSQGDGTDTQYF. The CDR3 nucleotides are TGTGCCAGCAGCTCACAGGGTGATGGCACAGATACGCAGTATTTT. The full variable domain, rest sourced from reference TRBV7-2 and TRBJ2-3, is GAGVSQSPSNKVTEKGKDVELRCDPISGHTALYWYRQSLGQGLEFLIYFQGNSAPDKSGLPSDRFSAERTGGSVSTLTIQRTQQEDSAVYLCASSSQGDGTDTQYFGPGTRLTVL.

The chain recombines TRBV7-9 with TRBJ2-1, with 12 bases lining up with TRBD2. The CDR3 contains 14 residues. Germline V CDR1 and CDR2: SEHNR, FQNEAQ (reference sequence). V shed 6 bases, J shed 6 bases, and the junction held 3 bases outside the gene matches. CDR3 DNA sequence: TGTGCCAGCAGTTCGACTAGCGGGGGCAATGAGCAGTTCTTC. Protein product: CASSSTSGGNEQFF.

This chain joins TRBV28 and TRBJ1-1, with D unresolved. Trimming left V 5 bases short and J 1 base short, with 8 bases between. There are 13 residues in the CDR3. Germline values: CDR1 MDHEN, CDR2 SYDVKM. The CDR3 reads CASSPRQNTEAFF. The CDR3, as DNA: TGTGCCAGCAGTCCCCGACAGAACACTGAAGCTTTCTTT.

CDR3 DNA sequence: TGTGCCAGCAGCTTAGGACAGGCGGGAGGCTTCTACGAGCAGTACTTC. Its translation: CASSLGQAGGFYEQYF. The V call is TRBV7-2, the J call TRBJ2-7; 8 bases line up with TRBD2. V lost 1 base to trimming and J lost 3 bases; unmatched junction nucleotides: 8. CDR3 length: 16 residues. Germline assignment: CDR1 SGHTA and CDR2 FQGNSA.

The chain couples TRBV7-3 to TRBJ2-3, with D tentatively TRBD1 (5 bases). V was shortened by 1 base and J by 0 bases, with 8 bases between the two germline ends. The CDR3 extends over 15 amino acids. Germline-derived CDR1 and CDR2 are SGHTA and FQGTGA. The CDR3 DNA reads TGTGCCAGCAGCTTAATTACAGGAAGCACAGATACGCAGTATTTT. Its translation: CASSLITGSTDTQYF.

In DNA, the CDR3 is TGTGCCAGCAGTTTACCTGGGCCAACTAACTATGGCTACACCTTC. It is translated as CASSLPGPTNYGYTF. The chain is built from TRBV28 and TRBJ1-2; no clear D gene. In germline, CDR1 is MDHEN, CDR2 SYDVKM. The V end lost 2 bases, the J end lost 0 bases, and 10 bases lay between the germline ends. This CDR3 comprises 15 residues.

This clone was seen a few times. The chain joins TRBV6-6 to TRBJ1-4; 10 bases agree with TRBD1. V dropped 6 bases and J dropped 8; count of bases not matched to a gene: 3. Germline-derived CDR1 and CDR2 are MNHNY and SVGAGI (reference sequence). The CDR3 is made up of 13 amino acids. CDR3 nucleotides: TGTGCCAGCAGCCGGACAGGGGGGGAAAAACTGTTTTTT. It specifies CASSRTGGEKLFF.